This TCR beta chain stems from a study of OX40 agonist ivuxolimab in advanced cancers. For the wider study: Ivuxolimab, which targeted the costimulatory receptor OX40 (CD134), was an agonistic, fully human IgG2 monoclonal antibody. Patients were allowed to have had prior anti-PD-1, anti-PD-L1 or anti-CTLA-4 therapy, and around 43% of the dose-escalation patients had been treated with checkpoint inhibitors. Partial responses occurred in three dose-escalation patients: two with cutaneous melanoma and one with hepatocellular carcinoma. In the dose-escalation cohort, 65% to 90% of patients were male, and the mean age was around 60 years, with a range of roughly 20 to 80. Of the roughly 51 patients in dose escalation, about 20 had hepatocellular carcinoma, roughly 15 had melanoma, 9 had renal cell carcinoma and 9 had head and neck cancer. The point of sequencing TCRbeta in the periphery was to test whether ivuxolimab changed TCR sequence diversity and drove clonal T-cell expansion. Intravenous ivuxolimab was administered to patients every 2 weeks at six dose levels: 0.01, 0.1, 0.3, 1.5, 3 and 10 mg/kg. The paper describes the monotherapy dose-escalation part (N ≈ 49 patients) of the phase I trial of ivuxolimab. Broader findings and caveats from the paper: At doses from 0.1 to 3.0 mg/kg, clonal expansion was seen in both CD4+ and CD8+ blood T cells between baseline and week 6. Low levels of normalized T-cell clonal expansion were also seen in some patients who did not respond. In the 0.1-3.0 mg/kg groups, partial responders were among the patients with the lowest normalized peripheral clonal expansion, particularly in CD8+ T cells. Antigen specificity was not determined for the clonally expanded peripheral T cells. On average, CD8+ T cells showed more expanded clones than CD4+ T cells after ivuxolimab.

Genomic DNA was extracted from sorted cells for sequencing of the TCRbeta CDR3 region. The immunoSEQ Assay was used to sequence the TCRbeta CDR3 regions. TCRdb carries this immuneACCESS record with in-frame sequences only. Its versions omit some clonotypes, under half of them owing to an unresolved V gene in the studies checked, with the rest unexplained. The sample includes tens of thousands of clones, with 90% to 95% observed a single time. 15% to 18% of the sample rests with the top ten. Reading the germline V gene (reference sequence) gives CDR1 MNHEY and CDR2 SMNVEV. The junction shows trimming of 5 bases on V and 7 bases on J, plus 9 bases between the germline ends. The CDR3 contains 12 residues, cysteine and phenylalanine counted. Only the CDR3 DNA is retained, 36 bases long and in frame from the first base. Only one count was recorded for this clone. Its antigen has not been determined. The record has no base qualities; no much larger clone is one base away.

Patients with autoimmune disease history or receiving systemic immunosuppression were excluded from the trial. Peripheral blood for TCR sequencing was drawn from every dose cohort at baseline, at cycle 4 day 1 and at cycle 7 day 1. Samples were obtained from an open-label, multicenter, first-in-human phase I dose-escalation trial of ivuxolimab. Adults with locally advanced or metastatic melanoma, renal cell carcinoma, hepatocellular carcinoma or head and neck squamous cell carcinoma were enrolled in the trial. Before TCR sequencing, CD4+ and CD8+ T cells were separately sorted from peripheral blood.

The sequence links TRBV27 to TRBJ1-5; the best D guess is TRBD1, with 5 bases matching. The TCR sequence derives from an adult with an advanced solid tumor such as melanoma, head and neck, liver or kidney cancer. Material: CD4+ or CD8+ T cells sorted from blood, obtained in a trial of the OX40 agonist ivuxolimab. The nucleotide sequence is TGTGCCAGCAGTATGGGGGGGCAGCCCCAGCATTTT. Its translation reads: CASSMGGQPQHF.